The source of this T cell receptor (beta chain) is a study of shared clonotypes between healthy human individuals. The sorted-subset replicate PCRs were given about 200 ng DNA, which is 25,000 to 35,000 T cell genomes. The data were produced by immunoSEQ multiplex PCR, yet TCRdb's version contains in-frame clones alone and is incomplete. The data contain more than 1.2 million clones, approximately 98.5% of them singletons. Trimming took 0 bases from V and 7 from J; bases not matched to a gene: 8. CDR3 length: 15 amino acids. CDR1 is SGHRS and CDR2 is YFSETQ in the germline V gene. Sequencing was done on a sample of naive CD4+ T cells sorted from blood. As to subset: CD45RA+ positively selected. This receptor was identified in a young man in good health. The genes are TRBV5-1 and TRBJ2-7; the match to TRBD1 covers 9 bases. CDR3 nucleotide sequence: TGCGCCAGCAGCTTGGCGACACAGGGGGCAGGTGAGCAGTACTTC. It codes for CASSLATQGAGEQYF.